The sequence of this T cell receptor (beta chain) was determined in a study of blood T cell repertoires in COVID-19. Study as a whole: COVID-19 samples from acute and convalescent phases originated in the United States, Italy and Spain.

Unmatched junction bases numbered 4, after V lost 1 base and J lost 4 bases. The length of the CDR3 is 16 residues. Germline values: CDR1 SGHKS, CDR2 YYEKEE (reference sequence). Repertoires were generated with immunoSEQ multiplex PCR, while TCRdb's copy carries only in-frame clones and drops some. The sample has a few hundred thousand clones; roughly 88% are singletons. The Seattle site enrolled patients during active infection and followed them longitudinally. The chain has TRBV5-5 and TRBJ2-2, with TRBD2 identical over 10 bases. Sequencing was performed on peripheral blood. This receptor was taken from a man in his forties or fifties with COVID-19, enrolled during active disease. The CDR3: CASSLSTSGRTGELFF. CDR3 nucleotide sequence: TGTGCCAGCAGCTTGTCGACTAGCGGGCGCACCGGGGAGCTGTTTTTT.